This T cell receptor (beta chain) is from a study of shared clonotypes between healthy human individuals. Turning to the study itself: Those who served as donors were a couple of women and a few men between the ages of 18 and 49.

Germline V gene lookup returns CDR1 MNHNS and CDR2 SASEGT. CDR3 length: 15 residues. The V gene end was trimmed by 3 bases and the J gene end by 0 bases; junction bases not matched to a gene: 1. The unsorted samples took tens of millions of PBMCs to get genomic DNA. 300 ng DNA, tens of thousands of T cell genomes, went into unsorted PBMC replicate PCRs. Method: immunoSEQ multiplex PCR; TCRdb's copy keeps in-frame clones and lacks some. The sample has fewer than 600,000 clones; approximately 71% are singletons. This clone showed up many times. The specimen sequenced was PBMCs. The TCR sequence derives from a woman aged 35 to 49 in good health. Some clones in this sample may be carry-over from other donors' samples. The chain employs TRBV6-1 and TRBJ2-5; TRBD2 aligns across 10 bases. The CDR3 DNA sequence: TGTGCCAGCAGTGACCTAGCGGGAGACCAAGAGACCCAGTACTTC. It specifies CASSDLAGDQETQYF.